What follows are 31 T cell receptor beta chains derived from one specimen sequenced in a study of cytomegalovirus exposure and HLA in healthy donors. The table came from immunoSEQ multiplex PCR; TCRdb's copy has only in-frame clones and leaves some out. The sample contains roughly 300,000 clones, roughly 87% of which appear only once. Sequencing used PBMCs. The source is a woman in her thirties in good health and CMV-seropositive.

The gene calls are TRBV13 and TRBJ2-7, with 11 bases that match TRBD2. The V segment lost 5 bases and the J segment 2 bases; nucleotides outside the gene matches: 5. The CDR3 extends over 15 amino acids. The germline gives CDR1 PRHDT, CDR2 FYEKMQ (reference sequence). The CDR3, as DNA: TGTGCCAGCAGCGTCGGACTAGCGGGTGCCTACGAGCAGTACTTC. It specifies CASSVGLAGAYEQYF. Together with reference TRBV13 and TRBJ2-7, the CDR3 gives the full variable domain: AAGVIQSPRHLIKEKRETATLKCYPIPRHDTVYWYQQGPGQDPQFLISFYEKMQSDKGSIPDRFSAQQFSDYHSELNMSSLELGDSALYFCASSVGLAGAYEQYFGPGTRLTVT.

This clone was counted a single time. The chain joins TRBV29-1 to TRBJ1-5; 8 bases map to TRBD1. Germline loops: CDR1 SQVTM, CDR2 ANQGSEA. The J segment lost 0 bases and the V segment lost 7 bases, leaving 5 bases of the junction unmatched. This CDR3 is built from 14 residues. This chain's CDR3 is CSALTGDSNQPQHF. The CDR3 nucleotides are TGCAGCGCCTTGACAGGGGATAGCAATCAGCCCCAGCATTTT.

CDR3 coding DNA: TGTGCCAGCAGTGAAGGTACAGGGATCTACGAGCAGTACTTC. Its protein product is CASSEGTGIYEQYF. This chain joins TRBV6-1 and TRBJ2-7; possibly TRBD1 for D (6 bases). The CDR3 extends over 14 amino acids. The V and J ends lost 1 base and 3 bases respectively, with 10 bases between them. Germline V gene sequence: CDR1 MNHNS, CDR2 SASEGT.

This chain joins TRBV5-1 and TRBJ2-1; a weak D match, TRBD2 (5 bases). The CDR3 sequence is 15 residues long. Germline loops: CDR1 SGHRS, CDR2 YFSETQ. Trimming left V 2 bases short and J 1 base short, with 10 bases between. The CDR3 reads CASSLGSDSYNEQFF. CDR3 nucleotide sequence: TGCGCCAGCAGCTTAGGTAGCGATTCCTACAATGAGCAGTTCTTC.

This clone was seen at least ten times. The chain combines TRBV1 with TRBJ1-5. TRBV1 is listed as a pseudogene. This CDR3 comprises 16 residues. For the CDR3, the DNA is TGCACCAGCAGCCAGGGGGGGCAGGGGGACAATCAGCCCCAGCATTTT. Translation: CTSSQGGQGDNQPQHF.

The rearrangement links TRBV7-6 to TRBJ2-1; 8 bases are a match to TRBD1. Germline CDR1 SGHVS, CDR2 FNYEAQ. After removal of 5 bases from V and 7 bases from J, the junction contained 10 bases not matched to a gene. The CDR3 sequence is 15 residues long. This CDR3 is CASSQDGTGHNEQFF. CDR3 bases: TGTGCCAGCAGCCAGGACGGGACAGGACATAATGAGCAGTTCTTC.

The J gene is TRBJ2-4, the V gene TRBV5-7; D is possibly TRBD1 (5 bases). TRBV5-7 is sorted into the ORF group, with uncertain function. The V end was cut by 2 bases, the J end by 0 bases, with 15 bases between. This CDR3 region has 17 residues. Here the CDR3 reads CASSFNGAVIAKNIQYF. CDR3 bases: TGTGCCAGCAGCTTTAATGGGGCGGTTATAGCCAAAAACATTCAGTACTTC.

The chain employs TRBV7-2 and TRBJ1-6; D unresolved. This CDR3 comprises 12 residues. Trimming left V 5 bases short and J 5 bases short, with 4 bases between. Germline-derived CDR1 and CDR2 are SGHTA and FQGNSA. CDR3 bases: TGTGCCAGCAGCCAAGATAATTCACCCCTCCACTTT. It specifies CASSQDNSPLHF.

The chain joins TRBV27 to TRBJ2-1; D call uncertain. V was pared by 5 bases and J by 7 bases, with 6 bases between. The CDR3 is made up of 11 amino acids. CDR1 and CDR2 (germline): MNHEY, SMNVEV (reference sequence). The CDR3 sequence: CASSLRNEQFF. CDR3 sequence (DNA): TGTGCCAGCAGTCTCCGTAATGAGCAGTTCTTC.

The V gene is TRBV11-2, the J gene TRBJ2-3; D is perhaps TRBD2 (7 bases). Germline V CDR1 and CDR2: SGHAT, FQNNGV. The CDR3 loop spans 15 amino acids. Trimming shortened V by 2 bases and J by 1 base, and 10 bases separated the two germline ends. The CDR3 is CASSLLGGGTDTQYF. The CDR3, as DNA: TGTGCCAGCAGCTTATTAGGGGGGGGCACAGATACGCAGTATTTT.

The chain links TRBV28 to TRBJ2-7; 7 nucleotides match TRBD1. The V gene's germline CDR1 is MDHEN and CDR2 SYDVKM. V shed 6 bases and J 3 bases; nucleotides not matched to a gene: 17. There are 17 residues in the CDR3. CDR3 region: CASSPTRATGTGYEQYF. CDR3 in DNA: TGTGCCAGCAGCCCCACGCGGGCGACAGGGACCGGCTACGAGCAGTACTTC.

This chain connects TRBV28 to TRBJ2-7; 7 positions match TRBD1. Germline V gene sequence: CDR1 MDHEN, CDR2 SYDVKM. With 3 bases clipped from V and 3 bases from J, the junction kept 2 bases outside the gene matches. The CDR3 sequence is 13 residues long. CDR3 coding DNA: TGTGCCAGCAGTTTCGCAGGGGGCTACGAGCAGTACTTC. Amino acid sequence: CASSFAGGYEQYF.

With respect to this clone: Other DNA sequences from this sample encode an identical CDR3 as well. This chain links TRBV5-1 with TRBJ2-5; D is undetermined. The CDR3 has 13 amino acids. Between the trimmed V and J ends, which lost 4 bases and 0 bases, there was a span of 7 bases. The germline V gene encodes CDR1 SGHRS and CDR2 YFSETQ. CDR3 coding DNA: TGCGCCAGCAGCCCTGACAACCAAGAGACCCAGTACTTC. It is translated as CASSPDNQETQYF.

A word on this clone: One junction end disagrees with the germline gene, perhaps due to a read error. The chain employs TRBV7-9 and TRBJ1-5, with 8 bases matching TRBD1. Germline values: CDR1 SEHNR, CDR2 FQNEAQ (reference sequence). The CDR3 is 14 residues long. This CDR3 is CASSPPDRGEPQHF. In DNA form, the CDR3 reads TGTGCCAGCAGCCCGCCCGACAGGGGAGAGCCTCAGCATTTT.

This chain joins TRBV29-1 and TRBJ2-7; the match to TRBD1 covers 7 bases. The junction had 11 bases not matched to a gene; V was cut back by 0 bases and J by 3 bases. Germline CDR1 SQVTM, CDR2 ANQGSEA. The length of the CDR3 is 16 residues. The CDR3 DNA follows: TGCAGCGTTGAAGATAGACAGGGTCGTATAGGCTACGAGCAGTACTTC. Amino acids: CSVEDRQGRIGYEQYF.

The chain has TRBV28 and TRBJ1-2, with 7 nucleotides matching TRBD1. There are 14 residues in the CDR3. Trimming cost V 3 bases and J 1 base; bases outside gene matches: 2. Per germline, CDR1 MDHEN and CDR2 SYDVKM. The CDR3 loop is CASSLTGNNYGYTF. The CDR3 DNA is TGTGCCAGCAGTTTGACAGGGAATAACTATGGCTACACCTTC.

This clone appeared once. The junction shows a germline mismatch at one end, possibly a read error. The V and J genes are TRBV12-5 and TRBJ1-2; perhaps TRBD1 as D (5 bases). This CDR3 has 13 amino acids. Germline values: CDR1 LGHNT, CDR2 FRNRAP. The CDR3 DNA follows: TGTGCTAGTGGGCTAGACAGTAGCTATCGCTACACCTTC. Translating it yields CASGLDSSYRYTF.

V gene TRBV5-1 combines with J gene TRBJ1-1; D not resolved. Per the germline V gene, CDR1 is SGHRS and CDR2 is YFSETQ. V gave up 4 bases and J gave up 0 bases, with 13 bases separating them. The CDR3 loop spans 15 amino acids. DNA for the CDR3: TGCGCCAGCAGCCTTACGGGCGCTTTGAACACTGAAGCTTTCTTT. It translates to CASSLTGALNTEAFF. Filled out from reference TRBV5-1 and TRBJ1-1, the complete variable domain reads KAGVTQTPRYLIKTRGQQVTLSCSPISGHRSVSWYQQTPGQGLQFLFEYFSETQRNKGNFPGRFSGRQFSNSRSEMNVSTLELGDSALYLCASSLTGALNTEAFFGQGTRLTVV.

The V and J genes are TRBV7-9 and TRBJ1-1; D is perhaps TRBD1 (6 bases). The V gene lost 5 bases and the J gene lost 7 bases, with 20 bases spanning the gap. CDR1 is SEHNR, CDR2 FQNEAQ, per germline (reference sequence). The CDR3 has 15 residues. The CDR3: CASSPFRGQKFEAFF. In DNA form, the CDR3 reads TGTGCCAGCAGCCCATTCCGAGGACAGAAGTTTGAAGCTTTCTTT.

The table lists this clone with a count of one. The rearrangement joins TRBV2 to TRBJ1-1; 8 nucleotides match TRBD1. The V gene end was trimmed by 1 base and the J gene end by 10 bases; junction bases not matched to a gene: 11. Germline V lookup: CDR1 SNHLY, CDR2 FYNNEI. This CDR3 is built from 15 residues. The CDR3 DNA follows: TGTGCCAGCAGTGAAGGTTCGGGACAGGTGCCAACAGCTTTCTTT. Translating it yields CASSEGSGQVPTAFF.

V and J are TRBV19 and TRBJ2-7, with 9 positions matching TRBD1. In germline, CDR1 is LNHDA, CDR2 SQIVND (reference sequence). Trimming removed 3 bases from V and 6 bases from J; junction bases left unmatched: 9. This CDR3 has 15 amino acids. Here the CDR3 reads CASSISGTGKPEQYF. The CDR3 coding sequence is TGTGCCAGTAGTATCAGCGGGACAGGGAAGCCCGAGCAGTACTTC.

This rearrangement joins TRBV5-4 to TRBJ1-4; TRBD1 matches at 8 bases. Germline-derived CDR1 and CDR2 are SGHNT and YYREEE (reference sequence). V was pared by 4 bases and J by 4 bases, with 6 bases of the junction left unmatched. This CDR3 region has 15 residues. The CDR3 coding sequence is TGTGCCAGCAGCGTGCAGGGGGCGGGTAATGAAAAACTGTTTTTT. Translation gives CASSVQGAGNEKLFF.

This clone showed up just once. The rearrangement joins TRBV10-3 to TRBJ2-7, with D hard to call. The CDR3 totals 12 residues. V lost 5 bases and J lost 7, with 12 bases in between. Germline V gene sequence: CDR1 ENHRY, CDR2 SYGVKD. In nucleotides, the CDR3 is TGTGCCATCAGTCTTTTGCTTGGGGAGCAGTACTTC. Protein product: CAISLLLGEQYF.

The V call is TRBV27, the J call TRBJ2-7; TRBD1 matches 8 bases. Germline V gene sequence: CDR1 MNHEY, CDR2 SMNVEV (reference sequence). After removal of 3 bases from V and 2 bases from J, the junction contained 3 bases not matched to a gene. This CDR3 contains 14 residues. The CDR3 coding sequence is TGTGCCAGCAGTTTTTCAGGGGGCACCTACGAGCAGTACTTC. Amino acid sequence: CASSFSGGTYEQYF.

The rearrangement joins TRBV27 to TRBJ2-5, with TRBD2 as a possible D gene (5 bases). The CDR3 is made up of 15 amino acids. Trimming removed 0 bases from V and 4 bases from J, with 12 bases in between. CDR1 is MNHEY and CDR2 is SMNVEV in the germline V gene (reference sequence). The CDR3 loop is CASSLSWGDGETQYF. CDR3 sequence (DNA): TGTGCCAGCAGTTTATCTTGGGGAGATGGAGAGACCCAGTACTTC.

The genes are TRBV7-9 and TRBJ1-1, with 9 bases aligning to TRBD1. V shed 1 base, J shed 1 base, and the junction held 1 base outside the gene matches. This CDR3 comprises 15 residues. Germline loops: CDR1 SEHNR, CDR2 FQNEAQ (reference sequence). The DNA for the CDR3 is TGTGCCAGCAGCTTAGGGGACAGGGAGAACACTGAAGCTTTCTTT. Translated: CASSLGDRENTEAFF.

The chain employs TRBV9 and TRBJ2-1; tentatively, D is TRBD2 (7 bases). Trimming stripped 3 bases from V and 4 bases from J, with 14 bases between. CDR3 size: 15 residues. Germline CDR1 reads SGDLS; CDR2 reads YYNGEE. The CDR3 loop reads CASSEGGERYNEQFF. In DNA, the CDR3 is TGTGCCAGCAGCGAAGGGGGGGAAAGGTACAATGAGCAGTTCTTC.

The chain employs TRBV19 and TRBJ2-1, with 15 bases matching TRBD2. This CDR3 region has 15 residues. Germline loops: CDR1 LNHDA, CDR2 SQIVND (reference sequence). V gave up 4 bases and J gave up 9 bases; unmatched junction bases: 4. This chain's CDR3 is CASSKRTSGRVEQFF. CDR3 nucleotide sequence: TGTGCCAGTAGTAAGAGGACTAGCGGGAGGGTTGAGCAGTTCTTC.

The chain combines TRBV27 with TRBJ2-7; TRBD2 is a possible D gene (5 bases). Trimming cost V 8 bases and J 4 bases, with 18 bases left between them. CDR1 is MNHEY and CDR2 is SMNVEV in the germline V gene (reference sequence). The CDR3 consists of 14 residues. CDR3 sequence (DNA): TGTGCCAGCTCCCCGAGAGGGTCGGTTTACGAGCAGTACTTC. Amino acids: CASSPRGSVYEQYF.

The rearrangement links TRBV27 to TRBJ1-5; D is undetermined. The germline CDR1 and CDR2 sequences are MNHEY and SMNVEV (reference sequence). Trimming pared 3 bases from V and 0 bases from J, leaving 9 bases between. This CDR3 has 15 residues. For the CDR3, the DNA is TGTGCCAGCAGTTTCGGGTATCCTAGCAATCAGCCCCAGCATTTT. Amino acids: CASSFGYPSNQPQHF.

The CDR3 sequence is CASSVGLAGASSYNEQFF. The CDR3 DNA reads TGTGCCAGCAGCGTAGGGCTAGCGGGTGCCAGCTCCTACAATGAGCAGTTCTTC. The chain uses TRBV9 and TRBJ2-1, with 8 bases identical to TRBD2. This CDR3 is built from 18 residues. Germline trimming cut 0 bases from V and 0 bases from J; bases unmatched to any gene: 8. Germline CDR1 SGDLS, CDR2 YYNGEE.